This entry lists 18 T cell receptor beta chains sequenced from one sample in a study of T-cell memory formation after mild COVID-19. TCRdb redid the calling of the 5' RACE reads with MiXCR, one entry per CDR3 protein. Of hundreds of thousands of distinct CDR3 sequences in the sample, approximately 16% were seen once. Sequenced input: PBMCs or a T cell subset sorted from them (not recorded which). Receptor source: a man younger than 35 who had mild COVID-19 (a few samples of this study predate the infection). Cell type and time point are not known.

The chain employs TRBV7-3 and TRBJ2-6; 10 nucleotides agree with TRBD1. Germline CDR1 and CDR2: SGHTA and FQGTGA. The CDR3 extends over 16 amino acids. Germline trimming cut 5 bases from V and 4 bases from J; bases unmatched to any gene: 5. The CDR3 DNA reads TGTGCCAGCAGCAGACAGGGGGCTGGGGGGGCCAACGTCCTGACTTTC. Translating it yields CASSRQGAGGANVLTF.

The rearrangement links TRBV28 to TRBJ2-7, with 8 positions matching TRBD1. V dropped 5 bases and J dropped 6; count of bases not matched to a gene: 3. The CDR3 has 12 residues. Germline CDR1 and CDR2: MDHEN and SYDVKM. CDR3 nucleotides: TGTGCCAGCAGTACAGACAGGGGCGAGCAGTACGTC. Amino acids: CASSTDRGEQYV.

This clonotype was counted only a few times. This chain connects TRBV7-3 to TRBJ1-1; TRBD1 is a possible D gene (5 bases). V was cut by 3 bases and J by 5 bases, with 10 bases left in between. The germline gives CDR1 SGHTA, CDR2 FQGTGA. CDR3 length: 13 amino acids. CDR3 sequence: CASSFGGVTEAFF. For the CDR3, the DNA is TGTGCCAGCAGCTTTGGGGGGGTGACTGAAGCTTTCTTT.

This clonotype was counted between two and nine times. This rearrangement joins TRBV7-9 to TRBJ2-1, with 11 bases lining up with TRBD2. Germline lookup yields CDR1 SEHNR and CDR2 FQNEAQ (reference sequence). The CDR3 spans 16 residues. V was pared by 5 bases and J by 5 bases, with 8 bases of the junction left unmatched. CDR3 sequence reads: CASSVPSGGRHNEQFF. The CDR3, as DNA: TGTGCCAGCAGCGTACCTAGCGGGGGGCGACACAATGAGCAGTTCTTC.

This clonotype was counted between two and nine times. J is TRBJ1-1 and V is TRBV12-3 or TRBV12-4; no definite D call. This CDR3 has 13 amino acids. The germline V and J ends were trimmed by 3 bases and 4 bases, with 9 bases remaining between them. The CDR3 loop reads CASSFLGGTEAFF. CDR3 DNA: TGTGCCAGCAGTTTTCTGGGTGGCACTGAAGCTTTCTTT.

A few counts support this clonotype. The chain recombines TRBV19 with TRBJ1-1, with D tentatively TRBD1 (5 bases). This CDR3 is built from 14 residues. V was pared by 10 bases and J by 4 bases, with 19 bases between. Germline CDR1 reads LNHDA; CDR2 reads SQIVND (reference sequence). The CDR3 coding sequence is TGTGCCACGTCACGTGACCCGGGGGTCACTGAAGCTTTCTTT. This encodes CATSRDPGVTEAFF.

This clonotype was recorded a few times. The chain couples TRBV6-2 or TRBV6-3 to TRBJ2-5; D not resolved. The germline V and J ends were trimmed by 6 bases and 2 bases, with 13 bases remaining between them. The CDR3 has 14 amino acids. In germline, CDR1 is MNHEY, CDR2 SVGEGT. Here the CDR3 DNA reads TGTGCCAGCAGATACATAGGACGACAAGAGACCCAGTACTTC. Protein sequence: CASRYIGRQETQYF.

The V gene is TRBV7-9, the J gene TRBJ2-2; TRBD1 might be the D (5 bases). Trimming took 5 bases from V and 6 from J, leaving 16 bases between them. CDR1 and CDR2 from the germline V gene are SEHNR and FQNEAQ (reference sequence). The CDR3 is made up of 15 amino acids. CDR3 residues: CASSQTATDPGELFF. The CDR3 DNA sequence: TGTGCCAGCAGCCAGACAGCCACCGACCCCGGGGAGCTGTTTTTT.

Only a few counts were recorded for this clonotype. The J gene is TRBJ1-2, the V gene TRBV7-9; D call uncertain. The V end was cut by 5 bases, the J end by 6 bases, with 10 bases between. CDR3 length: 12 amino acids. In germline, CDR1 is SEHNR, CDR2 FQNEAQ (reference sequence). The CDR3 here is CASSPTADGYTF. CDR3 bases: TGTGCCAGCAGCCCTACCGCGGATGGCTACACCTTC. Complete variable domain (other parts from reference TRBV7-9 and TRBJ1-2): DTGVSQNPRHKITKRGQNVTFRCDPISEHNRLYWYRQTLGQGPEFLTYFQNEAQLEKSRLLSDRFSAERPKGSFSTLEIQRTEQGDSAMYLCASSPTADGYTFGSGTRLTVV.

This clonotype came up a few times. This chain joins TRBV23-1 and TRBJ2-7; TRBD1 matches at 9 bases. TRBV23-1 has ORF status, its function being uncertain. The CDR3 extends over 18 amino acids. The V segment lost 6 bases and the J segment 4 bases; nucleotides outside the gene matches: 19. CDR3 in amino acids: CASSEAVGQGIGVYEQYF. For the CDR3, the DNA is TGCGCCAGCAGCGAGGCGGTGGGACAGGGTATTGGAGTTTACGAGCAGTACTTC.

CDR3 nucleotides: TGTGCCAGCAGCTTTCAGGTGAGATCCTACGAGCAGTACGTC. Its translation: CASSFQVRSYEQYV. The chain joins TRBV5-6 to TRBJ2-7; D call uncertain. The V gene's germline CDR1 is SGHDT and CDR2 YYEEEE. There are 14 residues in the CDR3. The V end was cut by 2 bases, the J end by 1 base, with 10 bases between.

The V call is TRBV4-1, the J call TRBJ2-5; D possibly corresponds to TRBD2 (6 bases). Trimming shortened V by 0 bases and J by 2 bases, and 16 bases separated the two germline ends. Germline V gives CDR1 MGHRA, CDR2 YSYEKL. The CDR3 has 17 residues. DNA for the CDR3: TGCGCCAGCAGCCAAGATACGGTGCTCGCGGGACAAGAGACCCAGTACTTC. This encodes CASSQDTVLAGQETQYF.

This chain connects TRBV6-5 to TRBJ2-5; D not certain. V lost 6 bases and J lost 5, with 19 bases in between. The CDR3 is 15 residues long. Germline-derived CDR1 and CDR2 are MNHEY and SVGAGI. CDR3 in DNA: TGTGCCAGCAGCATAGACTGGGGTCTCGAGGAGACCCAGTACTTC. Protein sequence: CASSIDWGLEETQYF.

This clonotype was recorded many times. This rearrangement joins TRBV5-6 to TRBJ1-2; 7 bases fit TRBD1. The CDR3 totals 14 residues. Per the germline V gene, CDR1 is SGHDT and CDR2 is YYEEEE. Trimming cost V 2 bases and J 8 bases; bases outside gene matches: 9. The CDR3 DNA follows: TGTGCCAGCAGCTTAACCGACAGGGCTGCGGGCTACACCTTC. Protein sequence: CASSLTDRAAGYTF. Together with reference TRBV5-6 and TRBJ1-2, the CDR3 gives the full variable domain: DAGVTQSPTHLIKTRGQQVTLRCSPKSGHDTVSWYQQALGQGPQFIFQYYEEEERQRGNFPDRFSGHQFPNYSSELNVNALLLGDSALYLCASSLTDRAAGYTFGSGTRLTVV.

In this sample, this clonotype turned up a few times. The chain has TRBV6-2 or TRBV6-3 and TRBJ2-2; D unresolved. V gave up 4 bases and J gave up 5 bases, with 5 bases separating them. Germline assignment: CDR1 MNHEY and CDR2 SVGEGT. This CDR3 is built from 12 residues. CDR3 protein: CASSFQTGELFF. DNA for the CDR3: TGTGCCAGCAGTTTCCAAACCGGGGAGCTGTTTTTT.

The chain links TRBV20-1 to TRBJ1-1; D gene uncertain. Germline CDR1 reads DFQATT; CDR2 reads SNEGSKA (reference sequence). The V and J ends lost 6 bases and 1 base respectively, with 15 bases between them. The CDR3 spans 14 residues. DNA of the CDR3: TGCAGTGCGTCCCCCCTCCTGGAGAACACTGAAGCTTTCTTT. It specifies CSASPLLENTEAFF.

The J gene is TRBJ2-5, the V gene TRBV24-1, with D maybe TRBD1 (5 bases). The CDR3 covers 13 residues. CDR1 is KGHDR and CDR2 is SFDVKD in the germline V gene. With 4 bases removed from V and 3 bases from J, the gap between germline ends came to 8 bases. The CDR3 is CATSEAGKETQYF. The CDR3 coding sequence is TGTGCCACCAGTGAGGCAGGGAAAGAGACCCAGTACTTC.

This clonotype was detected a few times. This sequence joins TRBV19 and TRBJ1-5; 10 positions agree with TRBD1. Germline CDR1 and CDR2: LNHDA and SQIVND (reference sequence). This CDR3 spans 16 amino acids. The J segment lost 9 bases and the V segment lost 7 bases, leaving 15 bases of the junction unmatched. This CDR3 reads CASTYGTGVEVSPQHF. In DNA form, the CDR3 reads TGTGCCAGTACCTATGGGACAGGGGTGGAAGTATCGCCCCAGCATTTT.